Below, one T cell receptor beta chain is given with its context. Original processing notes: Nucleated cell counts were estimated from reference gene primer amplification. TCRdb's table, derived via immunoSEQ multiplex PCR, lists solely in-frame clones and lacks some. The DNA was the basis for D and trimming; V, J and clone size are from that table. The repertoire holds 200,000 to 250,000 clones, with 80% as singletons. This sample was taken from a study of blood T cell repertoires in COVID-19. Across the whole study: The study drew acute and convalescent COVID-19 samples from the United States, Italy and Spain. The cDNA or gDNA used as material had been derived from T cells, B-cell-depleted T cells, or PBMCs.

The sequence was obtained from a human donor in a cohort sampled during active COVID-19. Sequencing input: peripheral blood.

The CDR3, as DNA: TGTGCCAGCAGCCCGATCCCAACAGACTCCTACGAGCAGTACTTC. This encodes CASSPIPTDSYEQYF. V gene TRBV5-5 combines with J gene TRBJ2-7; D gene ambiguous. Germline V gives CDR1 SGHKS, CDR2 YYEKEE (reference sequence). V lost 4 bases, J lost 0 bases, and 14 bases lay in between. The CDR3 contains 15 residues.